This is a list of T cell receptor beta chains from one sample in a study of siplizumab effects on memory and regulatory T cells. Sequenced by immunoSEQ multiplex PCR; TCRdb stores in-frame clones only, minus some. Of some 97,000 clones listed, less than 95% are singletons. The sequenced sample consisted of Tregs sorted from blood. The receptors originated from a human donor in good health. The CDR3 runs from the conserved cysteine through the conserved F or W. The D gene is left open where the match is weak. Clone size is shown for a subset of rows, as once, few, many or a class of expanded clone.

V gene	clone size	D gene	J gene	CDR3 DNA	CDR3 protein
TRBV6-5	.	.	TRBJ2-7	TGTGCCAGCAAAACGAGCGGCGAGCAGTACTTC	CASKTSGEQYF
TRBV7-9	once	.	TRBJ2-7	TGTGCCAGCAGGGTAGCGGGACAGACCACCTACGAGCAGTACTTC	CASRVAGQTTYEQYF
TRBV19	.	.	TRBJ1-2	TGTGCCAGTAGTATGGACAGCCCAGGAGCAAACTATGGCTACACCTTC	CASSMDSPGANYGYTF
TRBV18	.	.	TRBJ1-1	TGTGCCAGCTCACCACGGTGGGTGAGTGGGGGGAACACTGAAGCTTTCTTT	CASSPRWVSGGNTEAFF
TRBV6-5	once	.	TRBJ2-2	TGTGCCAGCAGTTACGGGGTACTTTGGACCGGGGAGCTGTTTTTT	CASSYGVLWTGELFF
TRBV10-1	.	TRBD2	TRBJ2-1	TGCGCCAGCAGTAAAACTAGCGGGAGCGGGCAGTTCTTC	CASSKTSGSGQFF
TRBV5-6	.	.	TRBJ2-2	TGTGCCAGCAGCTTGGTCTTCGGGCCTTACACCGGGGAGCTGTTTTTT	CASSLVFGPYTGELFF
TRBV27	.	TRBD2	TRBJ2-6	TGTGCCAGCAGTTTCCGGGGACTAGCGGGAGGAAATGGGGCCAACGTCCTGACTTTC	CASSFRGLAGGNGANVLTF
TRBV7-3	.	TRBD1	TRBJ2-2	TGTGCCAGCAGCCCTGACAGGGCTCGGACCGGGGAGCTGTTTTTT	CASSPDRARTGELFF
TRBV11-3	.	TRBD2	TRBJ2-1	TGTGCCAGCAGCGGCACTAGCGGGTACAATGAGCAGTTCTTC	CASSGTSGYNEQFF
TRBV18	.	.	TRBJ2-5	TGTGCCAGCTCACCACACCAAGAGACCCAGTACTTC	CASSPHQETQYF
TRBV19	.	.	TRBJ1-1	TGTGCCAGTAGTATTGTCGGAGGGGCTTTCTTT	CASSIVGGAFF
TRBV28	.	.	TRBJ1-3	TGTGCCAGCTTAGATCACTCTGGAAACACCATATATTTT	CASLDHSGNTIYF
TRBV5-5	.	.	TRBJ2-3	TGTGCCAGCAGCTTTCGGGGGGCCGGCACAGATACGCAGTATTTT	CASSFRGAGTDTQYF
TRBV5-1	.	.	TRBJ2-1	TGCGCCAGCAGCTTCGGGAGGGGGCTCTACAATGAGCAGTTCTTC	CASSFGRGLYNEQFF
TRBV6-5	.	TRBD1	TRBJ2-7	TGTGCCAGCACCTCGGACAGGGGGCGCCGAGAGCAGTACTTC	CASTSDRGRREQYF
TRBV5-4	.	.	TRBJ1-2	TGTGCCAGCAGCTTATTAAGAGGATCGGGGGATGGCTACACCTTC	CASSLLRGSGDGYTF
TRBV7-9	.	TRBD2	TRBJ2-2	TGTGCCAGCAGCCCAGCGGGAGCCGGGGAGCTGTTTTTT	CASSPAGAGELFF
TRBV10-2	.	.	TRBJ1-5	TGCGCCAGCAGTGAGCCGGGGGGGCAGGGCTTGCAGCCCCAGCATTTT	CASSEPGGQGLQPQHF
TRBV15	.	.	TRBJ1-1	TGTGCCACCAGCAGTTCCCCCCGGCGGTCCACTGAAGCTTTCTTT	CATSSSPRRSTEAFF
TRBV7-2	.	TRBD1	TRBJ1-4	TGTGCCAGCAGTCCAACTGGACAGGGGTCGTGGGGAAAACTGTTTTTT	CASSPTGQGSWGKLFF
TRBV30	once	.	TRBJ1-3	TGTGCCTGGAGAGGTAGTACAGATCGCTCTGGAAACACCATATATTTT	CAWRGSTDRSGNTIYF
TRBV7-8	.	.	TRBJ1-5	TGTGCCAGCAGCTTACATAGCAATCAGCCCCAGCATTTT	CASSLHSNQPQHF
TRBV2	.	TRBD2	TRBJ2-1	TGTGCCAGCTCGATCCTACTAGCGGCAATCTACAATGAGCAGTTCTTC	CASSILLAAIYNEQFF